Listed here is a single TCR beta chain. Its target is unknown. In TCRdb, the multiplex PCR reads were re-called with MiXCR into one record per CDR3 protein. The data contain 15,000 or so distinct CDR3 sequences, 47% of them singletons. This CDR3 spans 16 amino acids. V trimming: 5 bases; J trimming: 5 bases; junction bases outside the gene matches: 6. Germline CDR1 and CDR2: SEHNR and FQNEAQ (reference sequence). This sample is drawn from a study of breast tumors, draining lymph nodes, adjacent tissues. Findings and caveats of the study: Tumors had less TCR diversity than lymph nodes, more than nontumor tissue. The data were judged consistent with most tumor T cells coming from lymph node and expanding in tumor. Tumor and nontumor repertoires were significantly more similar in luminal-like than in basal-like breast cancer.

The chain recombines TRBV7-9 with TRBJ2-2; 12 bases fit TRBD2. The source of this sequence is a female donor with breast cancer. Some clones in this sample may be carry-over from other donors' samples. Sequencing was carried out using tumor-adjacent breast tissue. The CDR3 region has the DNA TGTGCCAGCAGCCTCCGGACTAGCGGGGTAACCGGGGAGCTGTTTTTT. It specifies CASSLRTSGVTGELFF.